This TCR beta chain was sequenced during a study of blood T cell repertoires in COVID-19 (dated by TCRdb to the early 2020s). Regarding the complete study: Samples covering the acute and convalescent phases of COVID-19 were provided by collaborators in the United States, Italy and Spain. The material from the prospective study consisted of cDNA or gDNA derived from T cells, B-cell-depleted T cells, or PBMCs. Samples were obtained from the ongoing ImmuneRACE study (first 160 participants) and from 1,000 to 1,500 subjects provided by 6 global collaborators. The dataset comprised deeply sampled blood TCRbeta repertoires from subjects exposed to, actively infected with, or recovered from COVID-19. Nearly every sample came with metadata listing a de-identified subject ID, COVID-19 status, age in years and sex. The repertoires were made available in a free public database intended to serve as a resource for research on the immune response to SARS-CoV-2. Where available, HLA class I and class II types were taken from metadata supplied by the sample provider and were not determined by assay-based typing. The study at large found these results: How much clinical and demographic metadata was included differed by source and by participant, and the metadata was provided uncurated.

Comments on this clone: Its recognized antigen is unknown. Base qualities are not recorded, but no much larger clone differs from it by a single base.

Participants in the prospective study were aged about 18 to 95 years, lived in 24 United States geographic areas, and enrolled through a virtual design. To assign participants to cohorts, the prospective study relied on clinical history that participants themselves reported in a screening survey and a study questionnaire. Recovered participants in ImmuneRACE Cohort 3 were defined as having two consecutive negative NP/OP PCR tests, clearance from a healthcare professional, or resolution of symptoms. Each participant in the prospective study had whole blood, serum and a nasopharyngeal or oropharyngeal swab collected by mobile phlebotomists. Prospective study participants could optionally give additional blood draws and questionnaires over a roughly two-month period. Prospective study blood samples were shipped either frozen or at room temperature before DNA extraction. From a lookup of the germline V gene (reference sequence), CDR1 and CDR2 are SGHKS and YYEKEE. The CDR3 runs 16 amino acids, cysteine and phenylalanine included. The sequence is cut down to CDR3 DNA, 48 bases in frame from base 1. V drops 6 bases and J drops 4 bases, leaving 22 bases in between.

The immunoSEQ Assay, a bias-controlled multiplex PCR, was used to amplify TCRbeta CDR3 regions from genomic DNA. As for how the authors treated the data: The number of nucleated cells in each sample was estimated by amplification of reference gene primers within the assay. To quantify the absolute abundance of each unique TCRbeta CDR3 rearrangement, sequence reads were collapsed and filtered. For each sample, productive Simpson clonality was calculated by taking the square root of Simpson's diversity index across productive rearrangements. The table was pulled from immuneACCESS by TCRdb, which kept in-frame rearrangements only. Such tables lose some clones; where checked, under half of the loss comes from unresolved V genes, and the rest has no known cause. The V and J calls and clone size were taken over from that table, and D and trimming were inferred from the DNA. The sample records approximately 200,000 clones, around 82% of which are singletons. Jointly, the top ten make up 12% of the sample.

Recombination connected TRBV5-5 to TRBJ1-2; D gene: possibly TRBD1, on 6 matching bases. The sequence was collected from a man in his forties who had recovered from COVID-19. The sample consisted of PBMCs or T cells enriched from blood (not recorded which). The DNA reads as follows: TGTGCCAGCACCCCCGCCCCCTACGACAGGTTCTATGGCTACACCTTC. Its protein is CASTPAPYDRFYGYTF.